This T cell receptor (beta chain) originates from a study of multiple sclerosis patients with progressive multifocal leukoencephalopathy. General study results and limits: Less diverse TRB repertoires were suggested in most PML patients.

Spiked into each PCR were synthetic inline TR CDR3 controls of all V-J pairings. Here immunoSEQ multiplex PCR was the method, and the copy in TCRdb shows in-frame clones only, minus some. The table shows tens of thousands of clones, with around 83% occurring only once. In the case of this clone: Its cognate antigen is unknown.

Noted time point: time of PML onset. Natalizumab-treated patients developed PML between about 15 and 56 months into natalizumab therapy. Prior interferon beta treatment was universal, and the PML patients were all female. With 3 bases clipped from V and 1 base from J, the junction kept 6 bases outside the gene matches. This CDR3 comprises 16 residues. Looked up from germline, CDR1 is MNHEY and CDR2 is SMNVEV (reference sequence). The sequencing here drew on PBMCs, taken from a patient treated with natalizumab. The rearrangement joins TRBV27 to TRBJ1-5; TRBD1 agrees at 7 bases. The clonotype originates from a woman aged 25-40 years with progressive multifocal leukoencephalopathy. CDR3 loop: CASSFQGVESNQPQHF. CDR3 coding DNA: TGTGCCAGCAGTTTCCAGGGGGTTGAAAGCAATCAGCCCCAGCATTTT.